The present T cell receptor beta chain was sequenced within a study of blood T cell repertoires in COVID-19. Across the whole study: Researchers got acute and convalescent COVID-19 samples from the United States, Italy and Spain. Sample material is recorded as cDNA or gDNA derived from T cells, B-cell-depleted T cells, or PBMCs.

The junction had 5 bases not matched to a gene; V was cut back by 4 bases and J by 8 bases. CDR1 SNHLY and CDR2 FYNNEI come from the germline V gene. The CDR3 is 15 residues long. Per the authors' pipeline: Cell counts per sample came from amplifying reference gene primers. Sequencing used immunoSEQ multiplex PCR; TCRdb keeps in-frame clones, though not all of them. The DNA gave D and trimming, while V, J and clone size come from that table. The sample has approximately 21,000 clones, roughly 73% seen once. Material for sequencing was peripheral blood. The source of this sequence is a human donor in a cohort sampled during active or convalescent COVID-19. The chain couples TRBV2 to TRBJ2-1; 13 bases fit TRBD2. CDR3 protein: CASSGLAGGIYEQFF. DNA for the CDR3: TGTGCCAGCAGTGGACTAGCGGGGGGTATATATGAGCAGTTCTTC.